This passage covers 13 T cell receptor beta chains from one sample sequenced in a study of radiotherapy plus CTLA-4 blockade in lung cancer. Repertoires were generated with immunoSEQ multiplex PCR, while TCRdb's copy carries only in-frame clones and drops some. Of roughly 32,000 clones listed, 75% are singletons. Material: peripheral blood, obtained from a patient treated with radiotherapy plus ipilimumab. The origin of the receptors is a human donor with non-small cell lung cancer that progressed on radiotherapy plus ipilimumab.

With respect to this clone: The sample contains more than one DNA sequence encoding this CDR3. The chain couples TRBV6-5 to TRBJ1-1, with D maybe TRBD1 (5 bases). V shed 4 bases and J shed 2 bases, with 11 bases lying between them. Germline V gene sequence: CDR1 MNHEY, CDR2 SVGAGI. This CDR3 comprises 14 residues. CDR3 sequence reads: CASSWGRVNTEAFF. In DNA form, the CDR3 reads TGTGCCAGCAGTTGGGGCAGAGTTAACACTGAAGCTTTCTTT.

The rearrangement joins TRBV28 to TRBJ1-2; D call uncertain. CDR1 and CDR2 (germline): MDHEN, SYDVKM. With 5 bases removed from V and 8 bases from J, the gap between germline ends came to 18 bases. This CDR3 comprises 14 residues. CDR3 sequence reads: CASSTPGKRRGYTF. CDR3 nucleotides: TGTGCCAGCAGTACCCCGGGGAAGCGGCGGGGCTACACCTTC.

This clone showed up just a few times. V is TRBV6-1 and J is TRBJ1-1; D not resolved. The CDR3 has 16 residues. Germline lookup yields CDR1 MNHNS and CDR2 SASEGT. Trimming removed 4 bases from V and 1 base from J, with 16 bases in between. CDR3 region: CASSAHNAAGNTEAFF. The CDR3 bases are TGTGCCAGCAGTGCCCACAACGCGGCTGGGAACACTGAAGCTTTCTTT.

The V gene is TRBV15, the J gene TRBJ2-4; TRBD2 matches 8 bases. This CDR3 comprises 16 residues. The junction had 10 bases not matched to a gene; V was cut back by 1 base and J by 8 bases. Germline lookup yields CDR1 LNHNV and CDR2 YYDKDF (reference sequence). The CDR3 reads CATSRGRAGGRDIQYF. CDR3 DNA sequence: TGTGCCACCAGCAGAGGCCGGGCGGGAGGAAGGGACATTCAGTACTTC.

CDR3: CASSLAPGGRHEKLFF. DNA for the CDR3: TGTGCCAGCAGCTTGGCGCCAGGGGGGCGTCATGAAAAACTGTTTTTT. The V and J genes are TRBV5-5 and TRBJ1-4; 7 nucleotides line up with TRBD1. Unmatched junction bases numbered 8, after V lost 0 bases and J lost 6 bases. The CDR3 spans 16 residues. CDR1 SGHKS and CDR2 YYEKEE come from the germline V gene (reference sequence).

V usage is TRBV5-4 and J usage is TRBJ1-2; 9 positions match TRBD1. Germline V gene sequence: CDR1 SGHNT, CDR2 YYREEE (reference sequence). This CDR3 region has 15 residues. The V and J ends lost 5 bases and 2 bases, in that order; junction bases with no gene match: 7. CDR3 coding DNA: TGTGCCAGCAGTTACCGGGACAGGGCAAACTATGGCTACACCTTC. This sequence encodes CASSYRDRANYGYTF.

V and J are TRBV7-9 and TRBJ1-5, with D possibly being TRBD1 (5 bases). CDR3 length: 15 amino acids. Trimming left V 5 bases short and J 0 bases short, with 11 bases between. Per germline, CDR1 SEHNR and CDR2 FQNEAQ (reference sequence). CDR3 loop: CASSGDDRSNQPQHF. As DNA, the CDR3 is TGTGCCAGCAGCGGGGACGATCGTAGCAATCAGCCCCAGCATTTT.

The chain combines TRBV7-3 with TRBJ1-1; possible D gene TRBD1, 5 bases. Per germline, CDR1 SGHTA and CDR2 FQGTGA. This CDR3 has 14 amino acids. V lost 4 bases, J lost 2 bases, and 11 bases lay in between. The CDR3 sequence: CASSSGPPNTEAFF. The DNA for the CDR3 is TGTGCCAGCAGCTCGGGACCACCTAACACTGAAGCTTTCTTT.

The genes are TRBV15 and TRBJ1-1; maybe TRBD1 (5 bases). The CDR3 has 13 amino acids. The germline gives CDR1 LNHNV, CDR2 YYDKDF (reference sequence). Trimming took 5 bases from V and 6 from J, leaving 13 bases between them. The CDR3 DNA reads TGTGCCACCAGCTCCCGAAGGGGCGCTGAAGCTTTCTTT. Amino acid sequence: CATSSRRGAEAFF.

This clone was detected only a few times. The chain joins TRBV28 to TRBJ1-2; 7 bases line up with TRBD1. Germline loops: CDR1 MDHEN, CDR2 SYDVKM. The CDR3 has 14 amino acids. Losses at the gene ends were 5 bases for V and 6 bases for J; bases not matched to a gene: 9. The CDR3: CASSPDRVMDGYTF. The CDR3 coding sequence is TGTGCCAGCAGTCCCGACAGGGTAATGGATGGCTACACCTTC.

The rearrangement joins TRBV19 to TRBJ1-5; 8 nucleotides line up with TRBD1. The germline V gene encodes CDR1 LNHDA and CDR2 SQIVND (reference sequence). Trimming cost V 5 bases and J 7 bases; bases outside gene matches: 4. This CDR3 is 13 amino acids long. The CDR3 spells CASSQGAGQPQHF. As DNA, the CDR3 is TGTGCCAGTAGTCAGGGGGCTGGCCAGCCCCAGCATTTT.

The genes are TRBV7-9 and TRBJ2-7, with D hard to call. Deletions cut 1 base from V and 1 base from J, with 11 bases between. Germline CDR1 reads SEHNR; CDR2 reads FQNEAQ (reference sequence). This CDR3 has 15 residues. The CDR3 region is CASSLESSASYEQYF. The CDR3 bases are TGTGCCAGCAGCTTAGAATCCAGTGCGTCCTACGAGCAGTACTTC.

CDR3 DNA sequence: TGTGCCAGCAGCCCCCAATTACGATCTAGCGGGAGAGGGCAAGAGACCCAGTACTTC. Its translation is CASSPQLRSSGRGQETQYF. The rearrangement links TRBV7-3 to TRBJ2-5, with TRBD2 matching 10 bases. J gave up 2 bases and V 5 bases, and 17 bases lay outside the gene matches. Germline V gene sequence: CDR1 SGHTA, CDR2 FQGTGA. CDR3 length equals 19 residues.